This entry is about one TCR beta chain. Patients of the Seattle cohort, enrolled during active infection, were followed longitudinally. This sample is part of a study of blood T cell repertoires in COVID-19. About the study: Samples representing acute and convalescent COVID-19 were sourced from the United States, Italy and Spain.

Under the authors' procedure: Amplification of reference gene primers was used by the study to estimate nucleated cell counts. Using immunoSEQ multiplex PCR, the repertoire was profiled, and TCRdb retains in-frame clones only, with some absent. V, J and clone size are those of that table, while D and trimming were read from the DNA. The data hold over 150,000 clones, with just under 85% observed a single time. The germline CDR1 and CDR2 sequences are MDHEN and SYDVKM. This CDR3 region has 18 residues. The V end was cut by 6 bases, the J end by 0 bases, with 20 bases between. V is TRBV28 and J is TRBJ1-4; D is unresolved. Sequenced input: peripheral blood. This receptor was taken from a woman over 75 with COVID-19, enrolled during active disease. The CDR3 sequence: CASSYPIKPIATNEKLFF. CDR3 nucleotides: TGTGCCAGCAGCTATCCCATAAAACCGATTGCAACTAATGAAAAACTGTTTTTT.